This record covers a single T cell receptor beta chain. Its antigen remains unknown. This record comes from a study of response to subunit inactivated influenza vaccine. CDR3 size: 13 residues. V lost 6 bases and J 1 base, leaving 10 bases between the germline ends. Germline V gives CDR1 LGHNA, CDR2 YNFKEQ. General study results and limits: Every seasonal influenza vaccination brings in few new T cells, the authors suggested.

TCRdb ran MiXCR on the RT-PCR reads and lists one entry per CDR3 protein. The profile covers 540,000 or so distinct CDR3 sequences, with approximately 13% appearing a single time and roughly 13% taken by the ten largest. This specimen consisted of PBMCs from blood, obtained more than 35 days after vaccination. The chain has TRBV4-2 and TRBJ2-7; D remains ambiguous. The TCR was taken from a man aged 45-65 years who received an inactivated influenza vaccine. The CDR3 protein is CASSSQESYEQYF. CDR3 DNA sequence: TGTGCCAGCAGTTCGCAAGAATCCTACGAGCAGTACTTC.